This TCR beta chain is drawn from a study of cytomegalovirus exposure and HLA in healthy donors. Primers for the PCR totalled 60 Vbeta and 13 Jbeta. The method was immunoSEQ multiplex PCR; TCRdb's version includes in-frame clones alone and lacks a portion of them. The table includes approximately 140,000 clones, roughly 66% detected once. V lost 8 bases and J 2 bases, leaving 15 bases between the germline ends. The germline V gene has CDR1 MGHDK and CDR2 SYGVNS. The length of the CDR3 is 14 residues. The sequenced sample was PBMCs. The TCR sequence derives from a young woman in good health and CMV-seronegative. The V call is TRBV25-1, the J call TRBJ1-2, with unresolved D. The CDR3 loop reads CASEAAGINYGYTF. The CDR3 DNA sequence: TGTGCCAGCGAGGCAGCCGGCATCAACTATGGCTACACCTTC.